This T cell receptor (beta chain) was obtained from a study of cytomegalovirus exposure and HLA in healthy donors (dated by TCRdb to 2016 to 2017). In terms of the full investigation: An earlier analysis of approximately 600 of the donors reported more than 250 Gb of sequence data and more than 90 million unique TCR beta sequences from approximately 180 million T cells. Around 320 gigabases of sequencing data and approximately 85 million unique TCR sequences were included in an early release covering 550 to 800 HLA-typed donors. Among the roughly 410 genotyped donors, around 79% belonged to the genetic ancestry cluster associated with self-reported Caucasian donors. The study was designed to test whether signatures of past pathogen exposure could be identified by cataloging public T cell receptors. Using immunosequencing, the study profiled T cell repertoires from 500 to 800 subjects and related those repertoires to cytomegalovirus serostatus. Besides the first cohort of around 670 subjects, a separate validation cohort made up of 95 to 150 different subjects was used. High-throughput TCR immunosequencing, statistical association of individual TCRs with disease status, and machine learning were combined to predict cytomegalovirus infection status. To study patterns of TCR occurrence, a later analysis re-analyzed previously published TCR beta repertoires from more than 550 donors and added high-resolution HLA genotyping. Rather than using new phenotypic data, the later analysis identified candidate immune exposures from TCR beta sequences and from how often those sequences occurred across donors. To decide whether each TCR beta V gene segment behaved as functional or pseudogenic, an earlier analysis of 587 of the donors relied on high-throughput TCR beta sequencing. Donor age, sex, ethnicity and CMV serostatus were collected together with the repertoire data. A later genetic analysis took genome-wide SNP genotypes for about 60% of the roughly 670 donors and used that subset as a discovery cohort. Every repertoire in the discovery cohort had been generated on one and the same sequencing platform. Class I and class II HLA loci were covered by the typing at four-digit resolution. Typing coverage differed by locus: A, B, C, DRB1 and DQB1 were typed in about 629-640 donors, DQA1 in 522, DPA1 in roughly 590, and DPB1 in just under 490. A handful of DR-DQ haplotypes were handled as single units for association and clustering because linkage in the cohort was strong. On average, around 240,000 unique TCR beta nucleotide sequences were sequenced per donor among more than 350 genotyped donors of the cohort, with around 19% of those sequences being non-productive. The full study reports these points: The cohort was sequenced for TCR beta chains only, and without alpha or paired-chain data the features that could be detected were limited. Three of the identified cytomegalovirus-associated TCR beta chains were confirmed in vitro to be specific for cytomegalovirus antigens. A later genetic analysis associated a missense DCLRE1C variant with V-gene and J-gene trimming of TCR beta chains, and an independent cohort replicated the association. A further reported finding was that TCR beta sequences accurately predicted the HLA-A and HLA-B alleles for most subjects in the first cohort. CMV serostatus was the only immune exposure information available for the cohort. Compared with the approximately 600-donor mean, donors in an Asian-associated ancestry cluster had fewer N-insertions in productive TCRs, according to a later genetic analysis. In both the original and validation cohorts, the classifier was reported to diagnose cytomegalovirus status with high specificity and sensitivity. Some IMGT-functional V segments, including TRBV6-2 and TRBV6-3, could not be told apart with the 87-base-pair reads, so those segments were excluded. The earlier analysis of 587 of the donors excluded some 15 rarely observed V segments, including chromosome 9 orphons, because counts were too low. Linkage disequilibrium might explain the correlated functional status among segregating V segments, but an unknown experimental factor could not be ruled out. When HLA alleles, especially DR and DQ, strongly co-occurred, attributing TCR associations to individual alleles was difficult. Most TCR sequences were observed very rarely across donors, whereas some public TCRs were present in many individuals. According to a later analysis, TCR association rates differed among HLA loci, with DRB1 alleles showing the most associated TCRs and HLA-C alleles showing the fewest. A later analysis found that most CMV-associated TCR beta chains appeared HLA-restricted, with HLA associations seemingly driven largely by CMV exposure. The sequencing pipeline was judged likely to have produced a cluster of highly shared sequence variants as a technical artifact. A later analysis found that HLA-associated TCR beta chains were more clonally expanded and had lower generation probabilities than equally common non-associated chains. Specific HLA alleles were associated with 15,000 to 20,000 TCR beta sequences at a false discovery rate of 0.05 in a later analysis. The study listed 150 to 200 TCR beta chains as associated with cytomegalovirus. Roughly uniform sequencing depth across donors was assumed in presence/absence analyses, although this assumption may not hold. In an earlier analysis of 587 of the donors, most TCR beta V segments were observed in productive rearrangements about 90% or about 30% of the time, broadly matching IMGT annotations. The authors suggested that the approach could potentially be generalized to other disease states and immunological phenotypes. HLA typing was unavailable for some donors at each locus, so association tests used only the typed subset. According to a later analysis, parvovirus B19, influenza, CMV and Epstein-Barr virus appeared linked to several top co-occurrence clusters.

In total, over 600 healthy bone marrow donors made up the cohort. All cohort members were sampled while nominally healthy, although unrecorded immune exposures were likely present. The donor was CMV seronegative and belonged to the group of over 300 seronegative cohort members. Every donor gave a peripheral blood sample, and the peripheral blood mononuclear cells from that sample were used for TCR beta sequencing. Genomic DNA extraction from the blood cell samples was performed with the Qiagen DNeasy Blood Extraction Kit. V is trimmed back by 2 bases and J by 3 bases, and the junction contains 1 base that no gene match accounts for. In the germline V gene (reference sequence), CDR1 corresponds to LNHNV and CDR2 to YYDKDF. From the cysteine up to the phenylalanine, the CDR3 has a length of 15 residues. Solely the CDR3 DNA is kept, with 45 bases framed from the first base. On this clone itself: Its specific antigen is unknown. No base-level quality is on record; no much larger clone is a single base apart.

Library preparation employed the immunoSEQ multiplex PCR assay. The multiplex PCR relied on a mix of 60 forward primers for TCR Vbeta segments and 13 reverse primers for TCR Jbeta segments. The CDR3 region of rearranged TCR beta genes was amplified from genomic DNA with a multiplex PCR assay. The Illumina HiSeq System was used to sequence the amplified TCR beta libraries as 87-base-pair reads. In the authors' own workflow: A later analysis counted 65 million to 90 million unique TCR beta chains across the roughly 700 repertoires, and some 11 million of these chains were shared by at least two donors. Raw reads were error-corrected and collapsed into unique sequences by a nearest-neighbor algorithm in which closely related sequences were merged to remove PCR and sequencing errors. CDR3 sequences were aligned to IMGT reference sequences to assign V, D and J gene segments. For a sequence to be retained, a match of at least six nucleotides to both a V gene segment and a J gene segment was required. Rearrangements were called productive when the CDR3 lacked stop codons and stayed in frame with V and J; all others were non-productive. Following IMGT convention, CDR3 was defined as the stretch from the second conserved V-encoded cysteine up to the conserved J-encoded phenylalanine. The earlier analysis of 500 to 750 of the donors excluded any sequence lacking an unambiguous match to a single V gene segment. An earlier analysis of just under 600 of the donors called V segments functional above 56.7% productive rearrangements and segregating when the between-donor standard deviation exceeded 5%. A statistical classification framework was developed to diagnose cytomegalovirus status using the catalog of TCR beta chain sequences. In a later analysis, V and J genes were assigned by comparing TCR nucleotide sequences against IMGT/GENE-DB human TR gene sequences. Using the TCRdist pipeline, a later analysis assigned CDR3 sequences along with most-parsimonious VDJ recombination scenarios. In a later analysis, each TCR beta chain was defined by its CDR3 amino acid sequence together with its V-gene family, and reads lacking a unique V-gene family were excluded. As a way to deal with suspected cross-contamination and a sequencing artifact, a later analysis dropped 450 to 700 nucleotide sequences that were highly shared and had low generation probability. A later analysis calculated a clonal expansion index for each public chain from normalized within-repertoire ranks of inferred template counts. A later analysis computed generation probabilities with a VDJ recombination model fitted to out-of-frame rearrangements, and checked the results against IGoR. Hypergeometric tests were used in a later analysis to score TCR-TCR, TCR-HLA and TCR-CMV co-occurrence, with a repertoire-size bias correction applied to the TCR pairs. A later analysis estimated false discovery rates by permuting HLA or CMV assignments 20 times. In a later analysis, co-occurring TCRs were grouped using DBSCAN, with TCRdist sequence similarity added in when clustering inside HLA-allele-positive subsets. Co-occurrence clustering excluded repertoires with fewer than 30,000 or more than 120,000 public chains, plus five with anomalous nucleotide sharing. Imported from immuneACCESS, the table was reduced by TCRdb to in-frame sequences with V and J called. These copies leave out some clones; in studies compared against another copy, an unresolved V gene accounts for under half, and the cause of the remainder is not known. V and J calls and clone size follow that table, whereas D and trimming were derived from the DNA. Within this sample are 110,000 or so clones, with 60% to 80% of them counted one time only. The top ten clones comprise about 3.5% of the sample.

The sequence was collected from a man aged 25-45 years in good health and CMV-seronegative. The rearrangement joined TRBV15 to TRBJ2-1; 10 of the junction bases match TRBD1. Sequences were obtained from PBMCs. The nucleotides read TGTGCCACCAGCAGACGGACAGGGGGCTACAATGAGCAGTTCTTC. It codes for CATSRRTGGYNEQFF. Beyond the CDR3, the reference TRBV15 and TRBJ2-1 genes provide the residues; the full variable domain reads: DAMVIQNPRYQVTQFGKPVTLSCSQTLNHNVMYWYQQKSSQAPKLLFHYYDKDFNNEADTPDNFQSRRPNTSFCFLDIRSPGLGDTAMYLCATSRRTGGYNEQFFGPGTRLTVL.